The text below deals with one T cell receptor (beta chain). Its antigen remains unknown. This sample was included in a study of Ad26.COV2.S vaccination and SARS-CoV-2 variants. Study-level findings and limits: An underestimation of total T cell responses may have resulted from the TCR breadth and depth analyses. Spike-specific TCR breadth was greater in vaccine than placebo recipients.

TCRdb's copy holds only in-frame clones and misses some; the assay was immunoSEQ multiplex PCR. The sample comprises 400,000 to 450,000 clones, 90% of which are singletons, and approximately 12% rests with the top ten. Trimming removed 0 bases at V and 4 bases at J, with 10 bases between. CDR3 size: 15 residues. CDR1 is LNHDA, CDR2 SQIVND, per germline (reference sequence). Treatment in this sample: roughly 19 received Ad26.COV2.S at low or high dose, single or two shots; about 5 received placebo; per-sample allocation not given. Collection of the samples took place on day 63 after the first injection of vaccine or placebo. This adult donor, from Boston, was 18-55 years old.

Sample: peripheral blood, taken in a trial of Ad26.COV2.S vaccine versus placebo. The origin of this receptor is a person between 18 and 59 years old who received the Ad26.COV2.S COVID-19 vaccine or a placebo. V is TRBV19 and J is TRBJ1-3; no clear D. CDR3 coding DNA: TGTGCCAGTAGTATAGATGTTACGTCCGGAAACACCATATATTTT. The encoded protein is CASSIDVTSGNTIYF.